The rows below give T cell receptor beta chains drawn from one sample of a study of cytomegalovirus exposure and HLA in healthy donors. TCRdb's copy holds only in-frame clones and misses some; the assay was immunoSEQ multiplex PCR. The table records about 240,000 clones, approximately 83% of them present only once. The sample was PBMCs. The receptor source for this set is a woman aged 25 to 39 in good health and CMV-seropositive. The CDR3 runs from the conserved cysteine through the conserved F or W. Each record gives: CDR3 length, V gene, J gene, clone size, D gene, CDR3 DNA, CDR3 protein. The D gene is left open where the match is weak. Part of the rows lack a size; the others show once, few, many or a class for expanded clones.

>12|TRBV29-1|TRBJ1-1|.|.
TGCAGCGTTCATGGGTGGAGCACTGAAGCTTTCTTT
CSVHGWSTEAFF
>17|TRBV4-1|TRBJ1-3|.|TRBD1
TGCGCCAGCAGCCAGGCGGACAGGGCCCTATCTGGAAACACCATATATTTT
CASSQADRALSGNTIYF
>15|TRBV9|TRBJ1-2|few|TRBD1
TGTGCCAGCAGCGGGGCCGACAGGGGGTACTATGGCTACACCTTC
CASSGADRGYYGYTF
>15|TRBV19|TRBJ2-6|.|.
TGTGCCAGTAGTACGGACTTCTCTGGGGCCAACGTCCTGACTTTC
CASSTDFSGANVLTF
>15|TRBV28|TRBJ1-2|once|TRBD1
TGTGCCAGCAGCCACGGGGGTGACAGGGGAGATGGCTACACCTTC
CASSHGGDRGDGYTF
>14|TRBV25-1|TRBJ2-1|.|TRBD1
TGTGCCAGCCGAGGGGACAGGGTCAACAATGAGCAGTTCTTC
CASRGDRVNNEQFF
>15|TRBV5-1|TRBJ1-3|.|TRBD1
TGCGCCAGCAGCTCCACAGGGGGCGTTGGAAACACCATATATTTT
CASSSTGGVGNTIYF
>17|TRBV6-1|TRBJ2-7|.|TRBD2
TGTGCCAGCAGTGATATCACCGGGACTAGCGGGAAGTCGGAGCAGTACTTC
CASSDITGTSGKSEQYF
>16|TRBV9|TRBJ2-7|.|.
TGTGCCAGCAGCGTGGGGGGGCTAGCGGCCCTTTACGAGCAGTACTTC
CASSVGGLAALYEQYF
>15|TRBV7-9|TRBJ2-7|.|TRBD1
TGTGCCAGCAGCTTTAGTCTCAGGGGGTCGGACGAGCAGTACTTC
CASSFSLRGSDEQYF
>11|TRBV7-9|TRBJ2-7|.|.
TGTGCCAGCAGCTACATCTACGAGCAGTACTTC
CASSYIYEQYF
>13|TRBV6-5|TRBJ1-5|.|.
TGTGCCAGCAGGCCATCGGCGGGTCAGCCCCAGCATTTT
CASRPSAGQPQHF